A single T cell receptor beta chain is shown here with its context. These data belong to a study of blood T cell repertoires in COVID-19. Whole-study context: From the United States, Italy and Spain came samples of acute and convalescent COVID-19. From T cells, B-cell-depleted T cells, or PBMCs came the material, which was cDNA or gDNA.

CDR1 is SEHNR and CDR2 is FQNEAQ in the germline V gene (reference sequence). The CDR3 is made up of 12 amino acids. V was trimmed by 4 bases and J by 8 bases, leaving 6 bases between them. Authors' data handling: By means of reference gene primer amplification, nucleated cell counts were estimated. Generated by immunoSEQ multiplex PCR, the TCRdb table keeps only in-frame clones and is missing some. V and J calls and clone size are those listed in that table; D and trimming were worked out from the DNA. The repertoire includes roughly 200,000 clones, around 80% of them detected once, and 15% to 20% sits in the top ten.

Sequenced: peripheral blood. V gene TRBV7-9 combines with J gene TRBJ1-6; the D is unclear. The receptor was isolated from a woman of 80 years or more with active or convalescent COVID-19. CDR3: CASSWSDSPLHF. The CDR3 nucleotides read TGTGCCAGCAGCTGGTCGGATTCACCCCTCCACTTT.